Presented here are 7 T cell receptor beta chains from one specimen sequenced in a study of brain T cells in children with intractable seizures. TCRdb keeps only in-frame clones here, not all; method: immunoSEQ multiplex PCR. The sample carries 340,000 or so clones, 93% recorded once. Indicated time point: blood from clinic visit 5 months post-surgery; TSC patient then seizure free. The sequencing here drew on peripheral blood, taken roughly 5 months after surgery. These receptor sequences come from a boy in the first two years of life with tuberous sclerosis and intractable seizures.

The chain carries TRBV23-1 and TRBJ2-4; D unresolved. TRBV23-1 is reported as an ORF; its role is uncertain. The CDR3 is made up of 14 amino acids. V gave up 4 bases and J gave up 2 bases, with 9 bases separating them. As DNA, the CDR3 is TGCGCCAGCAGTCCGCAGGCCACCAAAAACATTCAGTACTTC. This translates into CASSPQATKNIQYF.

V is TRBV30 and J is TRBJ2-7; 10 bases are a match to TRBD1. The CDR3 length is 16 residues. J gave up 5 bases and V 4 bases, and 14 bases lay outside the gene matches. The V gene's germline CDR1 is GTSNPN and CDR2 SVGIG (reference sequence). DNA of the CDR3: TGTGCCTGGACCAGTATGTCCGGACAGGGGGACAACGAGCAGTACTTC. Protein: CAWTSMSGQGDNEQYF.

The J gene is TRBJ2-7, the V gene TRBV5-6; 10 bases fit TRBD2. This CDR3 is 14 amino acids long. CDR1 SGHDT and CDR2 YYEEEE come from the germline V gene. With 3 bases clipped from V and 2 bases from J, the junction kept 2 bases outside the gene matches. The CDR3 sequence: CASSSGLAAYEQYF. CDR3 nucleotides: TGTGCCAGCAGCTCAGGACTAGCGGCCTACGAGCAGTACTTC.

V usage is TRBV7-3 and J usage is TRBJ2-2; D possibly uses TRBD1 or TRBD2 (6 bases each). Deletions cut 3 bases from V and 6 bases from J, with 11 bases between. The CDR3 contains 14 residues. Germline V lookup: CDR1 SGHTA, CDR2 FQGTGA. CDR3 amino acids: CASSFAGEAGELFF. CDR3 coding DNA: TGTGCCAGCAGCTTCGCAGGGGAGGCCGGGGAGCTGTTTTTT.

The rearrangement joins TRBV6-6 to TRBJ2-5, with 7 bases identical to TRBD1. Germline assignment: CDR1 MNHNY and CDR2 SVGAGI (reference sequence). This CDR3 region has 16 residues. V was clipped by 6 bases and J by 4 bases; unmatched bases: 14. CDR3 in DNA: TGTGCCAGCAGACCGGAGACAGGGACGTGGAGAGAGACCCAGTACTTC. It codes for CASRPETGTWRETQYF.

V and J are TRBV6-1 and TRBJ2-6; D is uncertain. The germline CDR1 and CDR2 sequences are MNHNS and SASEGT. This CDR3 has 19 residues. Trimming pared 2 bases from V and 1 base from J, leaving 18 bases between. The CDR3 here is CASSESKGHMISGANVLTF. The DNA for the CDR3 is TGTGCCAGCAGTGAATCCAAAGGTCATATGATATCTGGGGCCAACGTCCTGACTTTC.

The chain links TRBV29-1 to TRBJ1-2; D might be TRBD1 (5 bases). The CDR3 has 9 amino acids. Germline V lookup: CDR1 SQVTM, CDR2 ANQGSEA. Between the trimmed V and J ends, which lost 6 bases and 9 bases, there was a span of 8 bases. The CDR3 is CSVEGSYTF. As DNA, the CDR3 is TGCAGCGTCGAGGGGAGCTACACCTTC.